Following are 32 T cell receptor beta chains from one sample sequenced in a study of Ad26.COV2.S vaccination and SARS-CoV-2 variants. Only in-frame clones appear in the TCRdb table, and some are missing; sequencing was by immunoSEQ multiplex PCR. The sample consists of approximately 420,000 clones, 88% of them appearing once. This sample's treatment: around 19 received Ad26.COV2.S at low or high dose, single or two shots; about five received placebo; per-sample allocation not given. Samples analyzed were those drawn on day 63 after the first vaccine or placebo injection. Here the sequenced sample was peripheral blood, taken in a trial of Ad26.COV2.S vaccine versus placebo. Receptor source: a person between 18 and 59 years old who received the Ad26.COV2.S COVID-19 vaccine or a placebo.

The chain couples TRBV28 to TRBJ1-2, with D unresolved. With 7 bases removed from V and 0 bases from J, the gap between germline ends came to 9 bases. This CDR3 comprises 13 residues. Germline V CDR1 and CDR2: MDHEN, SYDVKM. CDR3 sequence: CASTNTANYGYTF. CDR3 in DNA: TGTGCCAGCACCAACACAGCTAACTATGGCTACACCTTC.

The V and J genes are TRBV30 and TRBJ1-2; D gene unclear. CDR1 and CDR2 (germline): GTSNPN, SVGIG (reference sequence). There are 12 residues in the CDR3. Deletions cut 0 bases from V and 8 bases from J, with 10 bases between. Written as DNA, the CDR3 is TGTGCCTGGAGTGTATCGGAGGGAGGCTACACCTTC. This encodes CAWSVSEGGYTF.

The chain uses TRBV10-3 and TRBJ1-1; tentatively, D is TRBD1 (5 bases). V was clipped by 10 bases and J by 0 bases, with 15 bases between them. Germline lookup yields CDR1 ENHRY and CDR2 SYGVKD. This CDR3 is built from 14 residues. CDR3 bases: TGTGCCACCTTGGGACGGGGTTTGAACACTGAAGCTTTCTTT. Translated, it gives CATLGRGLNTEAFF.

This clone occurred a few times. This chain uses TRBV7-8 with TRBJ2-7; 9 bases line up with TRBD1. The CDR3 sequence is 15 residues long. The germline CDR1 and CDR2 sequences are SGHVS and FQNEAQ. Trimming at V came to 6 bases and at J to 3 bases, leaving 9 bases not matched to a gene. This CDR3 is CASRRTGTGIYEQYF. Here the CDR3 DNA reads TGTGCCAGCAGGCGTACCGGGACAGGGATCTACGAGCAGTACTTC.

This chain joins TRBV2 and TRBJ2-1; TRBD2 agrees at 8 bases. There are 16 residues in the CDR3. Germline V gene data show CDR1 as SNHLY and CDR2 as FYNNEI. The J segment lost 6 bases and the V segment lost 4 bases, leaving 11 bases of the junction unmatched. CDR3 nucleotide sequence: TGTGCCAGCAGTGGGAGACGGGGGGGCCAGGGCAATGAGCAGTTCTTC. It codes for CASSGRRGGQGNEQFF.

The CDR3 reads CASSPDHQGNTEAFF. As DNA, the CDR3 is TGTGCCAGCTCACCAGACCACCAGGGGAACACTGAAGCTTTCTTT. V gene TRBV18 combines with J gene TRBJ1-1; perhaps TRBD1 as D (5 bases). Germline CDR1 KGHSH, CDR2 LQKENI. V lost 2 bases and J lost 1, with 11 bases in between. The CDR3 length is 15 residues.

The chain employs TRBV4-2 and TRBJ2-1; a possible D gene is TRBD2 (6 bases). Trimming stripped 4 bases from V and 6 bases from J, with 43 bases between. Germline lookup yields CDR1 LGHNA and CDR2 YNFKEQ. This CDR3 is 24 amino acids long. In DNA, the CDR3 is TGTGCCAGCAGCCCCTGGTCAGCTTGGGAGATGTGGCGGGGACGAGGTGTGGTTGGCAATGAGCAGTTCTTC. Translation gives CASSPWSAWEMWRGRGVVGNEQFF.

The gene calls are TRBV6-5 and TRBJ2-5; TRBD2 aligns across 9 bases. The germline CDR1 and CDR2 sequences are MNHEY and SVGAGI. Trimming at V came to 4 bases and at J to 2 bases, leaving 2 bases not matched to a gene. CDR3 size: 14 residues. DNA of the CDR3: TGTGCCAGCAGTTTTAGCGGGGGACAAGAGACCCAGTACTTC. It encodes CASSFSGGQETQYF.

The CDR3 nucleotides are TGTGCCAGCAGTTCATCAATTAGCGGGGGAAGTATGTACAATGAGCAGTTCTTC. Translated: CASSSSISGGSMYNEQFF. The chain couples TRBV27 to TRBJ2-1, with 9 bases that match TRBD2. This CDR3 has 18 residues. The V and J ends lost 4 bases and 4 bases, in that order; junction bases with no gene match: 14. The V gene's germline CDR1 is MNHEY and CDR2 SMNVEV (reference sequence).

The genes are TRBV7-9 and TRBJ2-5; D is perhaps TRBD1 (6 bases). Per the germline V gene, CDR1 is SEHNR and CDR2 is FQNEAQ (reference sequence). CDR3 length: 16 residues. V lost 5 bases and J lost 1, with 17 bases in between. CDR3 residues: CASSRAHRVGQETQYF. CDR3 nucleotides: TGTGCCAGCAGCCGAGCGCACAGGGTGGGCCAAGAGACCCAGTACTTC.

This chain uses TRBV11-2 with TRBJ1-3; D is possibly TRBD1 (6 bases). The CDR3 has 17 residues. CDR1 SGHAT and CDR2 FQNNGV come from the germline V gene. The V and J ends lost 1 base and 4 bases respectively, with 17 bases between them. CDR3 amino acids: CASSLGPQGQGGNTIYF. As DNA, the CDR3 is TGTGCCAGCAGCTTAGGTCCGCAGGGACAAGGCGGAAACACCATATATTTT.

This sequence joins TRBV25-1 and TRBJ2-7; D is possibly TRBD1 (6 bases). Germline loops: CDR1 MGHDK, CDR2 SYGVNS. CDR3 size: 13 residues. Trimming took off 7 bases at V and 2 bases at J, with 12 bases between the two ends. The CDR3 reads CASNRDNTYEQYF. CDR3 nucleotide sequence: TGTGCCAGCAACCGGGACAACACCTACGAGCAGTACTTC.

The genes are TRBV27 and TRBJ1-4, with D unclear. Deletions cut 5 bases from V and 5 bases from J, with 12 bases between. The CDR3 spans 14 residues. Germline-derived CDR1 and CDR2 are MNHEY and SMNVEV (reference sequence). This CDR3 is CASSTGVLNEKLFF. Written as DNA, the CDR3 is TGTGCCAGCAGTACCGGGGTTTTGAATGAAAAACTGTTTTTT. The whole variable domain, remainder taken from reference TRBV27 and TRBJ1-4, is EAQVTQNPRYLITVTGKKLTVTCSQNMNHEYMSWYRQDPGLGLRQIYYSMNVEVTDKGDVPEGYKVSRKEKRNFPLILESPSPNQTSLYFCASSTGVLNEKLFFGSGTQLSVL.

The V call is TRBV6-5, the J call TRBJ2-5; a possible D gene is TRBD1 (7 bases). Trimming left V 7 bases short and J 7 bases short, with 22 bases between. CDR3 size: 15 residues. Germline assignment: CDR1 MNHEY and CDR2 SVGAGI. CDR3 sequence: CASTGGTYPRGTQYF. For the CDR3, the DNA is TGTGCCAGCACAGGGGGGACCTACCCTCGGGGGACCCAGTACTTC.

The chain recombines TRBV6-2 or TRBV6-3 with TRBJ2-7, with 9 positions matching TRBD1. Germline assignment: CDR1 MNHEY and CDR2 SVGEGT. The trim removed 2 bases at V and 4 bases at J, leaving 6 bases unmatched. The CDR3 has 15 amino acids. CDR3 sequence: CASSYPTGGAYEQYF. The CDR3 coding sequence is TGTGCCAGCAGTTACCCGACAGGGGGTGCTTACGAGCAGTACTTC.

A note on this clone: Other DNA sequences from this sample encode an identical CDR3 as well. The J gene is TRBJ1-5, the V gene TRBV6-2 or TRBV6-3; 8 positions match TRBD1. Trimming cost V 5 bases and J 3 bases; bases outside gene matches: 3. Germline values: CDR1 MNHEY, CDR2 SVGEGT. This CDR3 is built from 14 residues. This CDR3 is CASSRTGSNQPQHF. The CDR3 DNA follows: TGTGCCAGCAGTCGGACAGGGTCCAATCAGCCCCAGCATTTT.

The gene calls are TRBV7-2 and TRBJ2-7, with 10 bases lining up with TRBD1. V was pared by 6 bases and J by 2 bases, with 4 bases of the junction left unmatched. From germline, CDR1 is SGHTA and CDR2 FQGNSA. The CDR3 has 14 amino acids. CDR3 sequence reads: CASSPTGGTYEQYF. The CDR3 DNA follows: TGTGCCAGCAGTCCGACAGGGGGCACCTACGAGCAGTACTTC.

The rearrangement joins TRBV7-9 to TRBJ2-7; no definite D call. Germline V gene lookup returns CDR1 SEHNR and CDR2 FQNEAQ (reference sequence). V lost 1 base and J lost 9, with 13 bases in between. The CDR3 contains 13 residues. The CDR3 loop reads CASSLEQSTMQYF. In nucleotides, the CDR3 is TGTGCCAGCAGCTTAGAACAGTCTACGATGCAGTACTTC.

V usage is TRBV24-1 and J usage is TRBJ2-5; 10 bases match TRBD2. With V trimmed by 7 bases and J by 5 bases, 9 bases remained unmatched. The CDR3 contains 15 residues. Germline-derived CDR1 and CDR2 are KGHDR and SFDVKD. CDR3 sequence reads: CATRPSGGVGETQYF. CDR3 DNA sequence: TGTGCCACCAGGCCCAGCGGGGGGGTCGGCGAGACCCAGTACTTC.

This rearrangement joins TRBV6-5 to TRBJ2-1; tentative D call: TRBD2 (6 bases). CDR1 and CDR2 (germline): MNHEY, SVGAGI. Deletions cut 0 bases from V and 8 bases from J, with 14 bases between. This CDR3 is 15 amino acids long. The CDR3 region is CASSYSRGLSDEQFF. CDR3 DNA: TGTGCCAGCAGTTACTCGAGGGGACTCAGCGATGAGCAGTTCTTC.

The chain recombines TRBV18 with TRBJ2-7, with D possibly being TRBD1 (5 bases). CDR3 length equals 13 residues. Germline CDR1 and CDR2: KGHSH and LQKENI. The ends were cut back, 3 bases at V and 3 bases at J, with 9 bases in the middle. DNA of the CDR3: TGTGCCAGCTCACCCGGACAAGACTACGAGCAGTACTTC. Protein sequence: CASSPGQDYEQYF.

This chain links TRBV11-2 with TRBJ2-7; no reliable D call. Germline V gene sequence: CDR1 SGHAT, CDR2 FQNNGV. The CDR3 sequence is 13 residues long. With 1 base removed from V and 2 bases from J, the gap between germline ends came to 6 bases. The CDR3 sequence: CASSLVPAYEQYF. CDR3 nucleotides: TGTGCCAGCAGCTTAGTCCCCGCCTACGAGCAGTACTTC.

A single count supports this clone. The rearrangement links TRBV6-5 to TRBJ2-3; 7 nucleotides match TRBD2. Looked up from germline, CDR1 is MNHEY and CDR2 is SVGAGI. This CDR3 spans 16 amino acids. V lost 2 bases, J lost 0 bases, and 5 bases stayed unmatched. Here the CDR3 reads CASSYPPGGSTDTQYF. CDR3 DNA sequence: TGTGCCAGCAGTTACCCTCCCGGGGGGAGCACAGATACGCAGTATTTT.

This clone is a singleton in its sample. The J gene is TRBJ2-5, the V gene TRBV19; D might be TRBD1 (6 bases). Trimming pared 3 bases from V and 5 bases from J, leaving 13 bases between. The CDR3 totals 14 residues. The germline gives CDR1 LNHDA, CDR2 SQIVND (reference sequence). CDR3: CASSMDGRGETQYF. The CDR3 bases are TGTGCCAGTAGTATGGACGGCAGGGGTGAGACCCAGTACTTC.

This clone was observed a handful of times. The chain uses TRBV27 and TRBJ1-5; 10 bases are a match to TRBD1. Germline lookup yields CDR1 MNHEY and CDR2 SMNVEV (reference sequence). The CDR3 extends over 13 amino acids. Trimming took 4 bases from V and 6 from J; bases not matched to a gene: 0. The CDR3, as DNA: TGTGCCAGCAGTTGGGACAGGGGTCAGCCCCAGCATTTT. Translated, it gives CASSWDRGQPQHF.

This chain connects TRBV12-3 or TRBV12-4 to TRBJ1-6; D is uncertain. The CDR3 contains 13 residues. V lost 3 bases and J lost 6, with 6 bases in between. The DNA for the CDR3 is TGTGCCAGCAGTTTGGAGATTAATTCACCCCTCCACTTT. Translation gives CASSLEINSPLHF.

The V gene is TRBV4-3, the J gene TRBJ1-2; 9 bases map to TRBD1. The CDR3 runs 15 residues. V trimming: 0 bases; J trimming: 12 bases; junction bases outside the gene matches: 11. CDR1 LGHNA and CDR2 YSLEER come from the germline V gene. CDR3 sequence reads: CASSQDPGQGSPDTF. The CDR3 region has the DNA TGCGCCAGCAGCCAAGATCCCGGACAGGGGTCCCCAGACACCTTC.

The chain has TRBV4-3 and TRBJ2-5, with D perhaps matching TRBD1 (6 bases). Germline CDR1 and CDR2: LGHNA and YSLEER. The CDR3 contains 17 residues. Trimming stripped 4 bases from V and 7 bases from J, with 25 bases between. The CDR3 spells CASSPRTDPIFRGTQYF. CDR3 DNA sequence: TGCGCCAGCAGCCCCCGGACAGACCCCATTTTTAGGGGGACCCAGTACTTC.

The rearrangement uses TRBV27 and TRBJ2-2, with D maybe TRBD2 (6 bases). This CDR3 has 14 amino acids. Per germline, CDR1 MNHEY and CDR2 SMNVEV (reference sequence). V gave up 7 bases and J gave up 2 bases, with 11 bases separating them. The CDR3 coding sequence is TGTGCCAGCAAAGTGGGGGGAAACACCGGGGAGCTGTTTTTT. Protein product: CASKVGGNTGELFF.

The CDR3 region is CSVTVRSYEQYF. CDR3 sequence (DNA): TGCAGCGTGACGGTCCGCTCCTACGAGCAGTACTTC. The chain links TRBV29-1 to TRBJ2-7; D is ambiguous. Trimming pared 6 bases from V and 0 bases from J, leaving 9 bases between. CDR3 length: 12 residues. CDR1 is SQVTM, CDR2 ANQGSEA, per germline.

The chain uses TRBV30 and TRBJ1-5, with a weak D call TRBD1 (6 bases). The CDR3 runs to 14 residues. Between the trimmed V and J ends, which lost 3 bases and 0 bases, there was a span of 9 bases. Germline loops: CDR1 GTSNPN, CDR2 SVGIG (reference sequence). CDR3 sequence reads: CAWSRDTSNQPQHF. CDR3 DNA: TGTGCCTGGAGCCGGGACACTAGCAATCAGCCCCAGCATTTT.

The chain recombines TRBV7-2 with TRBJ2-1, with 12 bases fitting TRBD2. Germline V gene lookup returns CDR1 SGHTA and CDR2 FQGNSA. The V and J ends lost 3 bases and 7 bases, in that order; junction bases with no gene match: 7. The CDR3 extends over 16 amino acids. The CDR3 spells CASSLTSGGLTNEQFF. The CDR3 DNA is TGTGCCAGCAGCTTGACTAGCGGGGGACTAACAAATGAGCAGTTCTTC.